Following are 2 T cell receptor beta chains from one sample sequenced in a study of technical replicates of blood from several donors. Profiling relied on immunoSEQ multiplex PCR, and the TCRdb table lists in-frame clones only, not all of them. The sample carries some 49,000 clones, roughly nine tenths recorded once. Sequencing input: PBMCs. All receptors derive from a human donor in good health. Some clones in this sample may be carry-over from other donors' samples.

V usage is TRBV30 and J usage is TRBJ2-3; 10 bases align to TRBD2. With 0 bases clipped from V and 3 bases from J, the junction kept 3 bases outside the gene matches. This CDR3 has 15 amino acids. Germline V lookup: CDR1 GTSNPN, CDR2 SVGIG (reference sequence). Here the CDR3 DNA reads TGTGCCTGGAGTGTTCCTAGCGGGAGTACAGATACGCAGTATTTT. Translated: CAWSVPSGSTDTQYF.

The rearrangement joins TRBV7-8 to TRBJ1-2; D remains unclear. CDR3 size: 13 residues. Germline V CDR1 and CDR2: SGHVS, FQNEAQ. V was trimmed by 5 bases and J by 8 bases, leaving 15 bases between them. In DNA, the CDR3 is TGTGCCAGCAGCGGAAGGACGGGAGAAGGCTACACCTTC. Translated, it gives CASSGRTGEGYTF.